This is a list of T cell receptor beta chains from one sample in a study of CD8+CD57+ T cells in acquired aplastic anemia. One entry per CDR3 protein, called by TCRdb with MiXCR from the reads. Among about 98,000 distinct CDR3 sequences listed, roughly two thirds were seen once. Specimen: sorted CD4+, CD8+, or CD8+CD57+ T cells (not recorded which) from PBMCs. The receptor set was obtained from a human donor with aplastic anemia. Both conserved end residues are part of each CDR3. The D gene is left open where the match is weak.

J gene | V gene | D gene | CDR3 DNA | CDR3 protein
TRBJ2-3 | TRBV20-1 | . | TGCAGTGCTGGGTCCACAGGGTCGCGGGGCACAGATACGCAGTATTTT | CSAGSTGSRGTDTQYF
TRBJ1-3 | TRBV5-5 | . | TGTGCCAGCAGCTTGGTACTGACTGGAAACACCATATATTTT | CASSLVLTGNTIYF
TRBJ1-2 | TRBV20-1 | . | TGCAGTGCTAGCAGGGATACTAACTATGGCTACACCTTC | CSASRDTNYGYTF
TRBJ1-4 | TRBV2 | . | TGTGCCAGCCGGCAGGGAATCGGAGAAAAACTGTTTTTT | CASRQGIGEKLFF
TRBJ2-7 | TRBV5-1 | TRBD2 | TGCGCCAGCAGCTTGGGCAGCGGGAGCTACGAGCAGTACTTC | CASSLGSGSYEQYF
TRBJ2-1 | TRBV11-1 | TRBD2 | TGTGCCAGCAGCTTAGGGGATAGGGGACTAGCAGAGTTGAATGAGCAGTTCTTC | CASSLGDRGLAELNEQFF
TRBJ2-1 | TRBV5-1 | . | TGCGCCAGCAGCTCCGATCCAACTAGCTCCTACAATGAGCAGTTCTTC | CASSSDPTSSYNEQFF
TRBJ1-2 | TRBV11-2 | . | TGTGCCAGCAGCTTAGCCTCTGGGCCGGACTATGGCTACACCTTC | CASSLASGPDYGYTF
TRBJ2-1 | TRBV2 | . | TGTGCCAGCAGTCCAGACTCGAGCAATGAGCAGTTCTTC | CASSPDSSNEQFF
TRBJ2-5 | TRBV12-3/TRBV12-4 | TRBD2 | TGTGCCAGCAGGCTTAGCGGGGGGGCGGGGGAGACCCAGTACTTC | CASRLSGGAGETQYF
TRBJ2-3 | TRBV29-1 | . | TGCAGCGTTGAGGAGCTAGCGAGCACAGATACGCAGTATTTT | CSVEELASTDTQYF
TRBJ2-5 | TRBV25-1 | . | TGTGCCAGCACCCGAGGGGGGAAAGAGACCCAGTACTTC | CASTRGGKETQYF
TRBJ1-1 | TRBV19 | . | TGTGCCAGTAGTATAGAGTCAAGAAACACTGAAGCTTTCTTT | CASSIESRNTEAFF